This T cell receptor beta chain was documented in a study of regulatory T cells in long-lasting Graves disease. The V gene's germline CDR1 is SGHRS and CDR2 YFSETQ. The CDR3 spans 15 residues. The J segment lost 5 bases and the V segment lost 2 bases, leaving 7 bases of the junction unmatched. Sample time point: newly diagnosed GD, antithyroid drugs for less than 3 months. PBMC-derived RNA was used for the TCR library. With iRepertoire HTBI primers and Arm-PCR of CDR3 regions, TCR beta libraries were built. TCRdb analysed the multiplex PCR reads with MiXCR anew, one entry per CDR3 protein. Of approximately 490,000 distinct CDR3 sequences listed, around 16% are singletons. The sample was also reused in another study, on T cells in Graves' hyperthyroidism and ophthalmopathy.

The chain uses TRBV5-1 and TRBJ2-1; 7 nucleotides agree with TRBD2. The sequence derives from a man aged 40-50 years with Graves disease. This material consisted of peripheral blood mononuclear cells (PBMCs), taken at new diagnosis, from a patient treated with antithyroid drugs. This CDR3 reads CASSFVASGHNEQFF. DNA for the CDR3: TGCGCCAGCAGCTTCGTAGCTAGCGGACACAATGAGCAGTTCTTC.